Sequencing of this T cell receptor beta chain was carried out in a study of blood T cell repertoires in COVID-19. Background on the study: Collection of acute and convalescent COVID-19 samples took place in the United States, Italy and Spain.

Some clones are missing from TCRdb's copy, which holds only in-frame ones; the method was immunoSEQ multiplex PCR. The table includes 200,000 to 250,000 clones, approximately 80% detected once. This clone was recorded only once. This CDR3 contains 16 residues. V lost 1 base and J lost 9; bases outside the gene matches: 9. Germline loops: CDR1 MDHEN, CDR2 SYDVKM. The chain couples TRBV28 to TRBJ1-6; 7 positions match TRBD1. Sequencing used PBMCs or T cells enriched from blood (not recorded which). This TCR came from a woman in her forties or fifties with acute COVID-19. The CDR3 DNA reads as TGTGCCAGCAGTTTATTCCGCGGGACAGCGGGTTCACCCCTCCACTTT. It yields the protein CASSLFRGTAGSPLHF.